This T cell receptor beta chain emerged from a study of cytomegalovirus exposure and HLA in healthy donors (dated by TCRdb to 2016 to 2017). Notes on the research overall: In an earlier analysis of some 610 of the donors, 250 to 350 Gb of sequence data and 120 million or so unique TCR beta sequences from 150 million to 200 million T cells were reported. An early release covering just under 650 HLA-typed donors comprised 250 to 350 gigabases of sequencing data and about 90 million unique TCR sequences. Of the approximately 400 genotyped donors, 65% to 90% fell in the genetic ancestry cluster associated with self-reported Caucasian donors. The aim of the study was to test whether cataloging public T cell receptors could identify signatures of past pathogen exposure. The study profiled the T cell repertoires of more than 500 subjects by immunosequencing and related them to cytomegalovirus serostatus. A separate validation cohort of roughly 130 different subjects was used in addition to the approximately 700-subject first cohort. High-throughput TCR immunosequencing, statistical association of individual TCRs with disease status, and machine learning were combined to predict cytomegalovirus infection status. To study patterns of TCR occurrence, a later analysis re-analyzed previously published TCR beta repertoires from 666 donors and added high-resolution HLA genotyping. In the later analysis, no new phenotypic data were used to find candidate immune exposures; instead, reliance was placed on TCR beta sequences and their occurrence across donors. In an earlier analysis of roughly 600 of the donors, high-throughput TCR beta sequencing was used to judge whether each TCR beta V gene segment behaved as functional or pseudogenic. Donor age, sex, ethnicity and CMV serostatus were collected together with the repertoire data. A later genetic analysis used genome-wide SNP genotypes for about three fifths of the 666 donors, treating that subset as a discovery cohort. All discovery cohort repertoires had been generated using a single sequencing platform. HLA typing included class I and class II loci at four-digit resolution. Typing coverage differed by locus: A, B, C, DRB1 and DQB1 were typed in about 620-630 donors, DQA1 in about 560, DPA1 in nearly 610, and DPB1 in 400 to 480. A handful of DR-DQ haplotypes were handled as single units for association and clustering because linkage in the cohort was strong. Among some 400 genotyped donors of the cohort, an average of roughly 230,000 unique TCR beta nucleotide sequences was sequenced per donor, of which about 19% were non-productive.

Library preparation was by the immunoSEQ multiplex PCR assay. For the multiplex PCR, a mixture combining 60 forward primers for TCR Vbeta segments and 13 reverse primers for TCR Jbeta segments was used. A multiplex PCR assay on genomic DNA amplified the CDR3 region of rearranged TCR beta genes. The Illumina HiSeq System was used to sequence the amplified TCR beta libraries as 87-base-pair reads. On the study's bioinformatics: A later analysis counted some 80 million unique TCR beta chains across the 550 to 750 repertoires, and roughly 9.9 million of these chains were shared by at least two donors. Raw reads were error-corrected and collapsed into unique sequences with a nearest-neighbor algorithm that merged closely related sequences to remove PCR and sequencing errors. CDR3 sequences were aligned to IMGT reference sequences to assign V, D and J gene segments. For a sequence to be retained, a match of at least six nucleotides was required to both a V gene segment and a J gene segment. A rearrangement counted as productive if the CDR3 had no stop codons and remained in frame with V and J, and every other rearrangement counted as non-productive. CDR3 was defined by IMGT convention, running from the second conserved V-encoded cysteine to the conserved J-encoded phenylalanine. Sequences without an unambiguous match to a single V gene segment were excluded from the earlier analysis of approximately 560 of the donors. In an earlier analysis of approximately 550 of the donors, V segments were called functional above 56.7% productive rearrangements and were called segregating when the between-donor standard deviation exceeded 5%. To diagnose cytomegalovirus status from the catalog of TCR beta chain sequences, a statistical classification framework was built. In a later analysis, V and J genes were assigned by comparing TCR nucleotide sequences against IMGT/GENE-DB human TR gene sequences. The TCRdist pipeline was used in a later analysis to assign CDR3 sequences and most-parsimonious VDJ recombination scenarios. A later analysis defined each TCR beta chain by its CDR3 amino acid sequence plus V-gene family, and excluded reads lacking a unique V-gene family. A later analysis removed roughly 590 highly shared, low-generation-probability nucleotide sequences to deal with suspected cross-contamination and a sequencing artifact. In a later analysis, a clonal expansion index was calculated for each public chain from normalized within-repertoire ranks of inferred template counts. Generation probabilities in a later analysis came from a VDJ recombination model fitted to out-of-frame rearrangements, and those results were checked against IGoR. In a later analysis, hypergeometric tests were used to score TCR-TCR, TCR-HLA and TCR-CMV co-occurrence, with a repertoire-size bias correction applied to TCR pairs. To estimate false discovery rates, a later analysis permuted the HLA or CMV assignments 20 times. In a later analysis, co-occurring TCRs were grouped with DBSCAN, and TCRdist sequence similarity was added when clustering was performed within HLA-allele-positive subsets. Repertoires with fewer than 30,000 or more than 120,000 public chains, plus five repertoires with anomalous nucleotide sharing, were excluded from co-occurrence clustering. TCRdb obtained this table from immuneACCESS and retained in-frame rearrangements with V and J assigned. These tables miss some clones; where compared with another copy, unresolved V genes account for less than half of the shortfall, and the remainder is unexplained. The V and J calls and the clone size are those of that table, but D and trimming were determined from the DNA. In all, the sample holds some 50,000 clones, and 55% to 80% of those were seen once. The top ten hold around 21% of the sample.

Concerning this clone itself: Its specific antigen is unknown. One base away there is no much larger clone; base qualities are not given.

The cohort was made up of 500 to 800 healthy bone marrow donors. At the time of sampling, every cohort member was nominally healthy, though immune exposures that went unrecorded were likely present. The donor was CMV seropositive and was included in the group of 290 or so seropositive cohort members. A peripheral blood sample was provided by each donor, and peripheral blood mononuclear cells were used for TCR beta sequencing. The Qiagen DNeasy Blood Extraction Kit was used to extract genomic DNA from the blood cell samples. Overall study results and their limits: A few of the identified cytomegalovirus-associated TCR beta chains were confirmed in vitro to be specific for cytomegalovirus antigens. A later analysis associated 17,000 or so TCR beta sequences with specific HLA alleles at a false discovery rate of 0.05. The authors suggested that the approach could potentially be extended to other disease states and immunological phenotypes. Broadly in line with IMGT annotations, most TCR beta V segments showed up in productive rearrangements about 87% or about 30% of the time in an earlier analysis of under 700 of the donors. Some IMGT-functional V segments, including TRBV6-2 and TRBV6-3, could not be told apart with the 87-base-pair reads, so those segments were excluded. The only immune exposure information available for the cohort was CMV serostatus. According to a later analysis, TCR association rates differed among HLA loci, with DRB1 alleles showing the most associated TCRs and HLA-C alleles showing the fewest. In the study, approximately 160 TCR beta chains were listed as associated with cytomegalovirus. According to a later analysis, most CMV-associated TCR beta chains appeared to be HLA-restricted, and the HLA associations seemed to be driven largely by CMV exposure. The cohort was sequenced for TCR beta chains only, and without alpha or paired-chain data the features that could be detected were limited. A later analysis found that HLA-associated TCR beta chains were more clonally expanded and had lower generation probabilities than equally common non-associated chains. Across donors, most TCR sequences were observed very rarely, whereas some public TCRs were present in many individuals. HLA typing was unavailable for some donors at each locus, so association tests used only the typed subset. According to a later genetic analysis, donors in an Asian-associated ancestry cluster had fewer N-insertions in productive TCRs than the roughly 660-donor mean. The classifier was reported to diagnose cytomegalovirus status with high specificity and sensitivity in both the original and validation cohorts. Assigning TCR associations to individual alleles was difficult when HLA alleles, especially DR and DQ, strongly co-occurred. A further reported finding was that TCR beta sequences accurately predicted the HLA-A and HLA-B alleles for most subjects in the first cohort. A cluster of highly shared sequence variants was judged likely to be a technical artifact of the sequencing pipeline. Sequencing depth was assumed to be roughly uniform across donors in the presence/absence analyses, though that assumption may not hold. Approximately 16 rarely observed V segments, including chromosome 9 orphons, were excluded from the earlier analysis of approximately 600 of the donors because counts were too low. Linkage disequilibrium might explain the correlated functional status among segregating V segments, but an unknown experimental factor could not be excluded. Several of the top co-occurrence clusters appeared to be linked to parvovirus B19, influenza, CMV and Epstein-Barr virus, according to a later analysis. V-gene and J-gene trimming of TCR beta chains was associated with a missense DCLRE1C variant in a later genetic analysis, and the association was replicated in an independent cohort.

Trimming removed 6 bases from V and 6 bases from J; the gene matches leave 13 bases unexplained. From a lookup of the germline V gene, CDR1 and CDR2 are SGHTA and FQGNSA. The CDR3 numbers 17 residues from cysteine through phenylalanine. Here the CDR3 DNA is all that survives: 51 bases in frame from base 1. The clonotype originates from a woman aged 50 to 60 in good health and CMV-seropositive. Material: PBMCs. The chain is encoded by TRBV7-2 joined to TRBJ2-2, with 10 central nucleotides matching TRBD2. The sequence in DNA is TGTGCCAGCAGATCTCGCAAGCGGGGGGGAGGGCCCGGGGAGCTGTTTTTT. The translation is CASRSRKRGGGPGELFF.